These 22 T cell receptor beta chains share one sample of origin, sequenced in a study of CD4 T cells in relation to SARS-CoV-2 and coronaviruses. Their antigens are not known. Data came from immunoSEQ multiplex PCR; TCRdb stores just in-frame clones and leaves some out. The sample gives about 23,000 clones, roughly four fifths of which show up once; approximately 15% is in the top ten. The unexposed donors gave CD4+ T cells in about 2011-2018, prior to COVID-19. The cells were cultured for over eight days before CD4+ T cells were isolated. The sequenced sample consisted of CD4+ T cells from PBMCs, cultured in vitro. Every receptor here comes from a human donor in good health.

The chain couples TRBV5-8 to TRBJ2-6; D is perhaps TRBD1 (6 bases). Trimming left V 10 bases short and J 0 bases short, with 11 bases between. The CDR3 consists of 14 residues. Germline assignment: CDR1 SGHTS and CDR2 YDEGEE. The CDR3 DNA is TGTGCCGGGGGCTTGGCCTCTGGGGCCAACGTCCTGACTTTC. It encodes CAGGLASGANVLTF. Using reference TRBV5-8 and TRBJ2-6 for the parts outside the CDR3, the full variable domain is EAGVTQSPTHLIKTRGQQATLRCSPISGHTSVYWYQQALGLGLQFLLWYDEGEERNRGNFPPRFSGRQFPNYSSELNVNALELEDSALYLCAGGLASGANVLTFGAGSRLTVL.

The chain links TRBV4-1 to TRBJ1-2; TRBD1 might be the D (6 bases). Trimming stripped 1 base from V and 0 bases from J, with 9 bases between. The CDR3 has 15 amino acids. Germline V CDR1 and CDR2: MGHRA, YSYEKL. The CDR3 reads CASSQGQEANYGYTF. The CDR3 DNA is TGCGCCAGCAGCCAAGGACAGGAGGCTAACTATGGCTACACCTTC.

V is TRBV7-2 and J is TRBJ2-2; D might be TRBD2 (6 bases). The CDR3 is made up of 17 amino acids. With 4 bases removed from V and 1 base from J, the gap between germline ends came to 16 bases. Per the germline V gene, CDR1 is SGHTA and CDR2 is FQGNSA. The CDR3 here is CASSSDSGTLNTGELFF. The CDR3 nucleotides are TGTGCCAGCAGCTCAGACAGTGGGACTTTGAACACCGGGGAGCTGTTTTTT.

The chain uses TRBV19 and TRBJ2-3, with D possibly being TRBD1 or TRBD2 (5 bases each). V lost 0 bases, J lost 1 base, and 14 bases lay in between. This CDR3 is 17 amino acids long. The germline gives CDR1 LNHDA, CDR2 SQIVND (reference sequence). CDR3 nucleotides: TGTGCCAGTAGTATAGATCAATTGGGGCGGGGCACAGATACGCAGTATTTT. Its protein product is CASSIDQLGRGTDTQYF.

The V gene is TRBV5-1, the J gene TRBJ1-1; D not certain. The CDR3 runs 14 residues. V lost 0 bases and J 4 bases, leaving 10 bases between the germline ends. Germline V gene sequence: CDR1 SGHRS, CDR2 YFSETQ. The CDR3 region has the DNA TGCGCCAGCAGCTTGGATGGCCAGTCCACTGAAGCTTTCTTT. This encodes CASSLDGQSTEAFF.

The chain carries TRBV7-3 and TRBJ2-5; unclear D gene. The CDR3 runs to 13 residues. The germline gives CDR1 SGHTA, CDR2 FQGTGA. The V gene lost 3 bases and the J gene lost 2 bases, with 7 bases spanning the gap. Here the CDR3 reads CASSFGSQETQYF. The CDR3 nucleotides are TGTGCCAGCAGCTTTGGGTCTCAAGAGACCCAGTACTTC.

This clone was counted a few times. The chain couples TRBV28 to TRBJ1-2; the D is unclear. The V gene's germline CDR1 is MDHEN and CDR2 SYDVKM. The CDR3 spans 12 residues. Between the trimmed V and J ends, which lost 6 bases and 2 bases, there was a span of 7 bases. CDR3 residues: CASSQTNYGYTF. The CDR3 DNA reads as TGTGCCAGCAGCCAAACAAACTATGGCTACACCTTC.

The chain employs TRBV19 and TRBJ2-3; 9 bases are a match to TRBD2. CDR3 length: 17 amino acids. Germline CDR1 and CDR2: LNHDA and SQIVND (reference sequence). V shed 3 bases, J shed 4 bases, and the junction held 11 bases outside the gene matches. In DNA, the CDR3 is TGTGCCAGTAGTATCCCCGGGCTAGCGGGGATAGCAGATACGCAGTATTTT. Amino acid sequence: CASSIPGLAGIADTQYF.

This clone was recorded a few times. This CDR3 reads CASSWTLGGGGYEQYF. CDR3 coding DNA: TGCGCCAGCAGCTGGACCCTTGGAGGGGGAGGCTACGAGCAGTACTTC. The chain couples TRBV5-1 to TRBJ2-7; D could derive from TRBD1 or TRBD2 (6 bases each). The V and J ends lost 3 bases and 3 bases respectively, with 19 bases between them. Germline V gives CDR1 SGHRS, CDR2 YFSETQ. This CDR3 is 16 amino acids long.

This chain connects TRBV12-3 or TRBV12-4 to TRBJ1-2; tentative D call: TRBD1 (5 bases). The CDR3 spans 12 residues. The V end lost 5 bases, the J end lost 10 bases, and 14 bases lay between the germline ends. CDR3: CASSPTGGTYTF. CDR3 coding DNA: TGTGCCAGCAGTCCGACGGGGGGTACCTACACCTTC.

This chain connects TRBV15 to TRBJ2-7, with D possibly being TRBD2 (6 bases). Germline CDR1 LNHNV, CDR2 YYDKDF (reference sequence). V gave up 7 bases and J gave up 3 bases, with 16 bases separating them. CDR3 length: 14 amino acids. CDR3 nucleotide sequence: TGTGCCACCATCGCGCCCTGGACTAACTACGAGCAGTACTTC. Translation gives CATIAPWTNYEQYF. The full variable domain, in which reference TRBV15 and TRBJ2-7 provide the parts outside the CDR3, is DAMVIQNPRYQVTQFGKPVTLSCSQTLNHNVMYWYQQKSSQAPKLLFHYYDKDFNNEADTPDNFQSRRPNTSFCFLDIRSPGLGDTAMYLCATIAPWTNYEQYFGPGTRLTVT.

The table lists this clone with a few counts. The sample carries other DNA sequences with the same CDR3. V usage is TRBV11-2 and J usage is TRBJ1-5; D may be TRBD1 (6 bases). Germline V gene data show CDR1 as SGHAT and CDR2 as FQNNGV. This CDR3 region has 15 residues. Deletions cut 0 bases from V and 2 bases from J, with 8 bases between. In nucleotides, the CDR3 is TGTGCCAGCAGCTTAGACAGGGGAGGCAATCAGCCCCAGCATTTT. Residues: CASSLDRGGNQPQHF.

The chain employs TRBV25-1 and TRBJ2-1; 7 bases map to TRBD1. Germline V gives CDR1 MGHDK, CDR2 SYGVNS. V lost 3 bases and J lost 4; bases outside the gene matches: 9. The CDR3 is made up of 16 amino acids. CDR3 nucleotide sequence: TGTGCCAGCAGTGATCTCTCAGGGACAGTTTACAATGAGCAGTTCTTC. This translates into CASSDLSGTVYNEQFF.

The chain links TRBV5-1 to TRBJ2-1; D unclear. Trimming took 2 bases from V and 6 from J, leaving 6 bases between them. Germline V gives CDR1 SGHRS, CDR2 YFSETQ. The CDR3 is made up of 12 amino acids. CDR3 sequence reads: CASSFFFNEQFF. Written as DNA, the CDR3 is TGCGCCAGCAGCTTCTTCTTCAATGAGCAGTTCTTC.

The CDR3 spells CASSVRDRGCEQYF. CDR3 DNA: TGCGCCAGCAGCGTTAGGGACAGGGGTTGCGAGCAGTACTTC. The V and J genes are TRBV10-2 and TRBJ2-7, with 10 nucleotides matching TRBD1. Germline V gene sequence: CDR1 WSHSY, CDR2 SAAADI. V was clipped by 6 bases and J by 6 bases; unmatched bases: 8. CDR3 size: 14 residues.

The chain carries TRBV7-3 and TRBJ2-5; maybe TRBD2 (5 bases). CDR1 and CDR2 (germline): SGHTA, FQGTGA. The CDR3 has 14 residues. Trimming took 5 bases from V and 3 from J, leaving 13 bases between them. The CDR3 reads CASSLRGGEETQYF. In DNA form, the CDR3 reads TGTGCCAGCAGCCTCCGCGGAGGTGAAGAGACCCAGTACTTC.

The V call is TRBV2, the J call TRBJ1-3, with D hard to call. V lost 5 bases and J 16 bases, leaving 15 bases between the germline ends. CDR3 length: 11 residues. The germline CDR1 and CDR2 sequences are SNHLY and FYNNEI. As DNA, the CDR3 is TGTGCCAGCAGTTCCGGTCCCCTCGGGTATTTT. Translated, it gives CASSSGPLGYF.

CDR3 in amino acids: CASAPRGVSNQPQHF. For the CDR3, the DNA is TGTGCCAGCGCACCCCGGGGGGTAAGCAATCAGCCCCAGCATTTT. V and J are TRBV6-5 and TRBJ1-5; TRBD1 might be the D (5 bases). V was shortened by 8 bases and J by 1 base, with 15 bases between the two germline ends. CDR3 length equals 15 residues. CDR1 and CDR2 (germline): MNHEY, SVGAGI.

The chain employs TRBV30 and TRBJ1-2, with TRBD1 matching 7 bases. Trimming at V came to 1 base and at J to 4 bases, leaving 3 bases not matched to a gene. CDR1 and CDR2 from the germline V gene are GTSNPN and SVGIG (reference sequence). The CDR3 covers 13 residues. The CDR3 sequence is CAWSGGQIYGYTF. The CDR3 region has the DNA TGTGCCTGGAGTGGGGGACAGATCTATGGCTACACCTTC.

The rearrangement uses TRBV3-1 (or the pseudogene TRBV3-2) and TRBJ2-7; 11 nucleotides line up with TRBD1. Germline trimming cut 4 bases from V and 5 bases from J; bases unmatched to any gene: 10. CDR3 length: 16 residues. Germline CDR1 LGHDT, CDR2 YNNKEL (reference sequence). The CDR3 here is CASSRLRDRGIHEQYF. For the CDR3, the DNA is TGTGCCAGCAGCCGCCTCCGGGACAGGGGGATCCACGAGCAGTACTTC.

The chain carries TRBV6-6 and TRBJ2-1; 8 bases fit TRBD2. V dropped 5 bases and J dropped 10; count of bases not matched to a gene: 4. The CDR3 is 12 residues long. Germline assignment: CDR1 MNHNY and CDR2 SVGAGI (reference sequence). The CDR3 coding sequence is TGTGCCAGCAGTGGGGAGCGGGGGGAGCAGTTCTTC. This gives the protein CASSGERGEQFF.

This clone appeared a few times. This chain uses TRBV6-5 with TRBJ1-1, with TRBD1 matching 7 bases. The CDR3 runs to 15 residues. CDR1 and CDR2 (germline): MNHEY, SVGAGI. V was pared by 7 bases and J by 5 bases, with 13 bases of the junction left unmatched. CDR3 in amino acids: CASKTTPTGETEAFF. CDR3 DNA: TGTGCCAGCAAAACCACCCCCACAGGGGAGACTGAAGCTTTCTTT.